This TCR beta chain is drawn from a study of T cell responses to AZD1222 COVID-19 vaccine (dated by TCRdb to about 2021). Regarding the research as a whole: Because spike-specific TCR depth and breadth did not differ between the two schedules, AZD1222 recipients who got a second dose at roughly 4 weeks were pooled with those who got a second dose at roughly 12 weeks. TCR sequencing was performed for roughly 240 trial participants, of whom some 200 were given two doses of AZD1222 and 26 were given two doses of MenACWY control vaccine. Trial participants were enrolled by age into 18-55, 56-69 and 70-plus year subgroups, with roughly 150, 30 and 60 TCR-sequenced participants respectively. Paper-wide results and their limitations: The 56-69-year group was small, and its depth increase did not reach significance, likely because of low power. The vaccine-associated CD4 TCRs covered the entire spike protein, and the dominant responses fell in regions 160-218 and 743-854. Because no day 14 peak-response samples were available, the repertoires could be characterized only after the peak T cell response. After two AZD1222 doses, both the breadth and the depth of spike-specific TCRs were significantly higher than at day 0 and than in MenACWY recipients. Most participants were white British and females outnumbered males, and the authors suggested that clonal diversity may have been underestimated. Nearly half of unique spike-specific TCRs reportedly recognized epitopes outside regions mutated in the B.1.351 and B.1.1.7 variants. Conclusions about previously exposed vaccinees are limited because only six or seven AZD1222 recipients were SARS-CoV-2 seropositive at baseline.

The time point label for this specimen denotes: baseline before first vaccination. Samples from vaccinated people were obtained from the UK trials COV001 and COV002, which included a single-blind randomized controlled phase 2/3 trial of AZD1222 (ChAdOx1 nCoV-19) in healthy adults. Trial participant PBMC samples were collected at day 0 and day 28 after the second dose for TCRbeta chain sequencing. The CDR3 regions of human TCRbeta chains were subjected to immunosequencing. For the original study's pipeline: Repertoire TCRs were matched against a reference library of SARS-CoV-2-specific TCRs generated with the MIRA antigen-specificity platform. Breadth meant the fraction of unique TCRs that were SARS-CoV-2-associated, whereas depth meant the fraction of total T cells that were SARS-CoV-2-associated. Each spike-specific TCR was assigned to its reactive spike region and to a CD4 or CD8 class using the MIRA data. Log10-transformed breadth and depth values were compared by one-way ANOVA with Sidak's multiple comparisons tests. TCRdb stores this immuneACCESS table with in-frame sequences only. Part of the clones is absent; in the studies checked, under half of the shortfall reflects unresolved V genes, and no reason is known for the rest. The DNA was the basis for D and trimming; V, J and clone size are from that table. This sample holds some 190,000 clones; about 91% were observed only once. In total, the top ten clones hold approximately 8% of the sample.

In regard to this clone: Its antigen has not been determined. One base away there is no much larger clone; base qualities are not given.

Unmatched junction bases come to 6, with V trimmed by 7 bases and J by 4 bases. The germline V gene supplies CDR1 SQVTM and CDR2 ANQGSEA. The CDR3, cysteine through phenylalanine, is 12 amino acids long. The DNA shown is the 36-base CDR3, in frame from base 1. Sequences were derived from peripheral blood, sampled on day 0 of AZD1222 vaccination. The chain is encoded by TRBV29-1 joined to TRBJ2-5; the central 7 bases match TRBD2. The sequence was obtained from an adult in good health. CDR3 reads: CSAGAGLETQYF. The DNA sequence is as follows: TGCAGCGCGGGAGCGGGGTTAGAGACCCAGTACTTC.